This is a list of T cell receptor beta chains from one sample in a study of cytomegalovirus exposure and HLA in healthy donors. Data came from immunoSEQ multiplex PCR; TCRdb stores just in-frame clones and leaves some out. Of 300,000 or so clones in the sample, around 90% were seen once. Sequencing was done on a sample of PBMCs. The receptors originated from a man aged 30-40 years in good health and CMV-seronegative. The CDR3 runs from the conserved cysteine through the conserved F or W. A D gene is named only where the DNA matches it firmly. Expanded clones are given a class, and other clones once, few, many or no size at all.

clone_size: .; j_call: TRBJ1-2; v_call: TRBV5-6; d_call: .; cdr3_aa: CASSFRHSLNYGYTF; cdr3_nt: TGTGCCAGCAGCTTTAGACATTCGCTTAACTATGGCTACACCTTC
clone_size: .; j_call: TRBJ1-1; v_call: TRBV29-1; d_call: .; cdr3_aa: CSVGRLLNTEAFF; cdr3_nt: TGCAGCGTTGGCAGGCTACTCAACACTGAAGCTTTCTTT
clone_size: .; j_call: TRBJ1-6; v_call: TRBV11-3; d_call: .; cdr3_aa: CASSLSGNSPLHF; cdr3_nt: TGTGCCAGCAGCTTGTCGGGTAATTCACCCCTCCACTTT
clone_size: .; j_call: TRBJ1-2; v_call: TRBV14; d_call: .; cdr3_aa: CASSQDSREAGYNYGYTF; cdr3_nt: TGTGCCAGCAGCCAAGATTCCCGCGAGGCGGGTTACAACTATGGCTACACCTTC
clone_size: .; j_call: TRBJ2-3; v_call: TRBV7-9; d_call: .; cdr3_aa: CASSQESDIPTDTQYF; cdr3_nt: TGTGCCAGCAGCCAAGAGTCCGACATACCGACAGATACGCAGTATTTT
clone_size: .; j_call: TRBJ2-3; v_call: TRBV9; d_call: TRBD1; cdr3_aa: CASSVVTGVGTDTQYF; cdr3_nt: TGTGCCAGCAGCGTAGTTACAGGGGTTGGGACAGATACGCAGTATTTT
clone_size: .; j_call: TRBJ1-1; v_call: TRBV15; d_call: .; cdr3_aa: CATHLKGVTEAFF; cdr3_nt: TGTGCCACCCACCTTAAGGGAGTCACTGAAGCTTTCTTT
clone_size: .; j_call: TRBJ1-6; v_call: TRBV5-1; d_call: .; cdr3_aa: CASSVVQGSYNSPLHF; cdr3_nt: TGCGCCAGCAGCGTTGTACAGGGTTCCTATAATTCACCCCTCCACTTT
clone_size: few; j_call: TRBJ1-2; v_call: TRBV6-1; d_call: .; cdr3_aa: CASSRRHRVGGYTF; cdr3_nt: TGTGCCAGCAGTCGGAGGCACAGGGTGGGGGGCTACACCTTC
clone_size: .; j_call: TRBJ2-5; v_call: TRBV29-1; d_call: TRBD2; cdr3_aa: CSVEGLAGGPWETQYF; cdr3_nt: TGCAGCGTTGAGGGACTAGCGGGGGGGCCATGGGAGACCCAGTACTTC
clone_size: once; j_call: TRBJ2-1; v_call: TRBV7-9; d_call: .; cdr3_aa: CASSLGRGNSYNEQFF; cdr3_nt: TGTGCCAGCAGCTTAGGTCGGGGGAACTCCTACAATGAGCAGTTCTTC
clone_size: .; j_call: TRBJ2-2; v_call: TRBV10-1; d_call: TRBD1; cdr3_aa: CASSAGTGNTGELFF; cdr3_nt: TGCGCCAGCAGTGCGGGGACAGGGAACACCGGGGAGCTGTTTTTT
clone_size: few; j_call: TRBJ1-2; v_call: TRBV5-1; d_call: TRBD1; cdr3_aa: CASSLGTGASNYGYTF; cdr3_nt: TGCGCCAGCAGCCTTGGGACAGGAGCTTCTAACTATGGCTACACCTTC
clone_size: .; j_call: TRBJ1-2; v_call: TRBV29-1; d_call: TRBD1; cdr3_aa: CSDGQGLNYGYTF; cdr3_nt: TGCAGCGATGGACAGGGCCTTAACTATGGCTACACCTTC
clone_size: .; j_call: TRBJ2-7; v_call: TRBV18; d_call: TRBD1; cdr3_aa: CASSPARDRDYEQYF; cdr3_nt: TGTGCCAGCTCACCGGCCCGGGACAGAGACTACGAGCAGTACTTC
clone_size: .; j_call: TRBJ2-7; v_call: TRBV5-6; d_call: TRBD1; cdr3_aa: CASSIGTGAYEQYF; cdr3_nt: TGTGCCAGCAGCATTGGGACAGGGGCCTACGAGCAGTACTTC
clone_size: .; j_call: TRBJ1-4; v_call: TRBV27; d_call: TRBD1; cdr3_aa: CASSPSTDRANEKLFF; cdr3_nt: TGTGCCAGCAGTCCCAGTACGGACAGGGCTAATGAAAAACTGTTTTTT
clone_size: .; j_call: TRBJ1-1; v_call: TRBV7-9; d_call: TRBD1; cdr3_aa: CASSTGDRTNTEAFF; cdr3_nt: TGTGCCAGCAGCACAGGGGACAGGACGAACACTGAAGCTTTCTTT
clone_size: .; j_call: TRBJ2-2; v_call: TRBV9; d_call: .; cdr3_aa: CASSVGVWNTGELFF; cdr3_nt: TGTGCCAGCAGCGTAGGTGTCTGGAACACCGGGGAGCTGTTTTTT
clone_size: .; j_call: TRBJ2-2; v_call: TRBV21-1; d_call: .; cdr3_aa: CASSKTSGGIGTGELFF; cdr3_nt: TGTGCCAGCAGCAAAACTAGCGGGGGTATCGGCACCGGGGAGCTGTTTTTT
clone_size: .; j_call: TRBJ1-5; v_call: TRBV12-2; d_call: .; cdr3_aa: CASRVLTRDRDGNQPQHF; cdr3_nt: TGTGCAAGTCGCGTTCTAACCCGGGACAGGGATGGCAATCAGCCCCAGCATTTT
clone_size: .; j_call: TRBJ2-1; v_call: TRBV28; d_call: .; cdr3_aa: CASTRTSGLYNEQFF; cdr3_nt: TGTGCCAGCACCCGAACCAGCGGGCTATACAATGAGCAGTTCTTC
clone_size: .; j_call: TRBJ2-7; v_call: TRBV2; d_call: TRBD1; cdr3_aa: CASAGDRDSYEQYF; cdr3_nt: TGTGCCAGCGCGGGGGACAGGGACTCCTACGAGCAGTACTTC
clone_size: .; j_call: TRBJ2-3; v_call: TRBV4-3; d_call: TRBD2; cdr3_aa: CASSQYLWGSGEDTQYF; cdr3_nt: TGCGCCAGCAGCCAATACCTTTGGGGTAGCGGGGAGGATACGCAGTATTTT
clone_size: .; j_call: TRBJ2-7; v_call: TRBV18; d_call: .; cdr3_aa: CASSPGGYEQYF; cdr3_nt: TGTGCCAGCTCCCCCGGAGGGTACGAGCAGTACTTC
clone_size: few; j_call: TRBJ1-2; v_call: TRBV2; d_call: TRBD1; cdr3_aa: CASSEAPGTGGGYTF; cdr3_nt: TGTGCCAGCAGTGAAGCGCCCGGGACAGGGGGTGGCTACACCTTC
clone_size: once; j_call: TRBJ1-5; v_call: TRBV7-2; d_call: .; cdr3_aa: CASSLALNPGGNQPQHF; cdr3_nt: TGTGCCAGCAGCTTAGCCCTTAACCCCGGGGGCAATCAGCCCCAGCATTTT
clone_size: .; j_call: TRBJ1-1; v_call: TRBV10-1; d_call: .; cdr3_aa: CASSAAGAATEAFF; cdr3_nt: TGCGCCAGCAGTGCCGCAGGAGCGGCCACTGAAGCTTTCTTT
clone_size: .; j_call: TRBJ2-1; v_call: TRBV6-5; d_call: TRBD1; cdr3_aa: CASSLGQTPYNEQFF; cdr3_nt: TGTGCCAGCAGTTTGGGACAGACACCTTACAATGAGCAGTTCTTC
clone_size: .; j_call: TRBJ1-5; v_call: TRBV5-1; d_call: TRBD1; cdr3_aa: CASTMTGESNQPQHF; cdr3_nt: TGCGCCAGCACCATGACAGGGGAGTCCAATCAGCCCCAGCATTTT
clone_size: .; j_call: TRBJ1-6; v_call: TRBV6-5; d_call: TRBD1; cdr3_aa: CASSYHTGGGSPLHF; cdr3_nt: TGTGCCAGCAGTTACCACACAGGGGGCGGGTCACCCCTCCACTTT
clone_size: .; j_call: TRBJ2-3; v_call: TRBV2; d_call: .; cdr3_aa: CASSDHNNGADTQYF; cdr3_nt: TGTGCCAGCAGTGACCACAACAACGGAGCTGATACGCAGTATTTT
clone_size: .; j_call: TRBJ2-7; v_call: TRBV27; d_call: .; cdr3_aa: CASSLRQASSYEQYF; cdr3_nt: TGTGCCAGCAGTTTACGTCAGGCGAGCTCCTACGAGCAGTACTTC
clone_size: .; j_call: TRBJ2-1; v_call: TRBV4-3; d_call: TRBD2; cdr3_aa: CASSQDRLAGNEQFF; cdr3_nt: TGCGCCAGCAGCCAAGATCGGCTAGCGGGGAATGAGCAGTTCTTC
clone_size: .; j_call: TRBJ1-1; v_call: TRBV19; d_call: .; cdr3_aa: CASSVTANTEAFF; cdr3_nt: TGTGCCAGTAGTGTAACAGCGAACACTGAAGCTTTCTTT
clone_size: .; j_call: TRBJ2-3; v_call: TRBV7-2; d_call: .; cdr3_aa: CASSYRTGGGTDTQYF; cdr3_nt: TGTGCCAGCAGCTATAGGACTGGAGGGGGCACAGATACGCAGTATTTT
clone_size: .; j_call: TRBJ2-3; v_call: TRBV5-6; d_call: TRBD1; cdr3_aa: CASSLELWTGGSVTQYF; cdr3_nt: TGTGCCAGCAGCTTGGAGCTGTGGACAGGGGGCAGTGTTACGCAGTATTTT
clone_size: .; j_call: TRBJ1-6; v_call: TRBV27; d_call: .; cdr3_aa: CASSSRVWREGQPSSYNSPLHF; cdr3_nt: TGTGCCAGCAGTTCCCGAGTATGGCGGGAAGGCCAACCAAGCTCCTATAATTCACCCCTCCACTTT
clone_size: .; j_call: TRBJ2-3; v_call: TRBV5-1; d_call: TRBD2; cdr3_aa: CASSLGPGGSPSTDTQYF; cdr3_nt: TGCGCCAGCAGCTTAGGGCCGGGGGGTTCCCCTAGCACAGATACGCAGTATTTT
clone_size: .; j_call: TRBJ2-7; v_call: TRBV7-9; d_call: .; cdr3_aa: CASKASGSYEQYF; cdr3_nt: TGTGCCAGCAAGGCGTCGGGATCCTACGAGCAGTACTTC
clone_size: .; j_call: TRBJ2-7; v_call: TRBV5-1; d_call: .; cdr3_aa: CASSFALSPLAQSYEQYF; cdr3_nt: TGCGCCAGCAGCTTCGCCTTGTCTCCCCTCGCACAGAGCTACGAGCAGTACTTC
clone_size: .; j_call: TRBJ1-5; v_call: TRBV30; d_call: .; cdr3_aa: CAWSALSPSNQPQHF; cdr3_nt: TGTGCCTGGAGTGCGCTTAGCCCTAGCAATCAGCCCCAGCATTTT
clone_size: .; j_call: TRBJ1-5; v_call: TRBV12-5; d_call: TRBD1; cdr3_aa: CASGSPTGGGQPQHF; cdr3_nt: TGTGCTAGTGGTTCCCCGACAGGGGGAGGGCAGCCCCAGCATTTT
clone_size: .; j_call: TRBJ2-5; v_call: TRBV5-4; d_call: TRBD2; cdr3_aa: CASSSTSGETQYF; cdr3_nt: TGTGCCAGCAGCAGTACTAGCGGGGAGACCCAGTACTTC
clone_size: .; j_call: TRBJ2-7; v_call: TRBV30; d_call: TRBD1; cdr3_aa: CAWQTGGPYEQYF; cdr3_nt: TGTGCCTGGCAGACAGGGGGCCCCTACGAGCAGTACTTC
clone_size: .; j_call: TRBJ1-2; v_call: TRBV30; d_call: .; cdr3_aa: CAWSVPRRGGGYTF; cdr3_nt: TGTGCCTGGAGTGTACCACGGAGGGGAGGTGGCTACACCTTC
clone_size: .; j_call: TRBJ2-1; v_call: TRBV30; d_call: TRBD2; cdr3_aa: CAWSALAGAVDEQFF; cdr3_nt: TGTGCCTGGAGTGCCCTAGCGGGGGCTGTCGATGAGCAGTTCTTC
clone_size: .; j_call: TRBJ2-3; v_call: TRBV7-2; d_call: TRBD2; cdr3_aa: CASSSVAGGLTDTQYF; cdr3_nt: TGTGCCAGCAGCTCCGTAGCGGGGGGGCTCACAGATACGCAGTATTTT
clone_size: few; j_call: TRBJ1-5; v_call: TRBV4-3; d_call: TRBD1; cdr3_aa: CASSQDRGRQPQHF; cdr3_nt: TGCGCCAGCAGCCAGGACAGGGGACGGCAGCCCCAGCATTTT
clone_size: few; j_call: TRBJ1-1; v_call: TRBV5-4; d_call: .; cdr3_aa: CASSLDGRVGLQAFF; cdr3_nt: TGTGCCAGCAGCTTGGACGGCAGGGTGGGCCTGCAAGCTTTCTTT
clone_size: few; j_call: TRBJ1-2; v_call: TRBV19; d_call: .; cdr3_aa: CASSIDGMGQHYGYTF; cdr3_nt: TGTGCCAGTAGTATAGACGGAATGGGGCAGCACTATGGCTACACCTTC
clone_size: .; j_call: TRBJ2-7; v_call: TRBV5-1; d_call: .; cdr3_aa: CASSYNQNEQYF; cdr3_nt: TGCGCCAGCAGCTACAACCAGAACGAGCAGTACTTC
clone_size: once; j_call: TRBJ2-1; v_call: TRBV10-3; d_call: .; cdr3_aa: CAISEQRGGLDNEQFF; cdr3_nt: TGTGCCATCAGTGAGCAAAGGGGGGGCTTGGACAATGAGCAGTTCTTC
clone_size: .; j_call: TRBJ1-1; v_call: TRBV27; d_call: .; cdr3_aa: CASSLSPGMNTEAFF; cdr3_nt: TGTGCCAGCAGTTTATCCCCCGGGATGAACACTGAAGCTTTCTTT
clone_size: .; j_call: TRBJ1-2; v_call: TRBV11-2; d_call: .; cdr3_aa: CASSLGSHRAYGYTF; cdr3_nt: TGTGCCAGCAGCTTAGGGAGCCACAGGGCCTATGGCTACACCTTC
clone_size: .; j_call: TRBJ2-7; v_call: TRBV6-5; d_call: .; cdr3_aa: CASSYSTGFSYEQYF; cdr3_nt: TGTGCCAGCAGTTACTCCACAGGATTCTCCTACGAGCAGTACTTC
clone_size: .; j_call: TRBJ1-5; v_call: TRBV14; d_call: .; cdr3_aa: CASSQGAGQPQHF; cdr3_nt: TGTGCCAGCAGCCAAGGTGCGGGTCAGCCCCAGCATTTT
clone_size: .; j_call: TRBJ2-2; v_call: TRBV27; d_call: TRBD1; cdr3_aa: CASSSTGANTGELFF; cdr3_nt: TGTGCCAGCAGCTCGACAGGGGCGAACACCGGGGAGCTGTTTTTT
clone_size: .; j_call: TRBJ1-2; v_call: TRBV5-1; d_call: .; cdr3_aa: CASSLDSDYGYTF; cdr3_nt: TGCGCCAGCAGCTTGGACAGTGACTATGGCTACACCTTC